Below are 27 T cell receptor beta chains sequenced from a single sample in a study of CD8+ T cells in alopecia areata. Isolated RNA was reverse transcribed into cDNA used as the sequencing template. The protocol was immunoSEQ multiplex PCR, while the TCRdb copy is restricted to in-frame clones and leaves out a portion. The sample lists approximately 210,000 clones, roughly three fifths occurring once. Treatment in this sample: oral pan-JAK inhibitor, 5-10 mg twice daily. The sample consisted of CD4+ T cells sorted from blood, taken around week 44, from a patient treated with tofacitinib. The receptors shown here come from a human donor with alopecia areata.

This clone appeared many times. The genes are TRBV12-5 and TRBJ2-1; D may be TRBD1 (6 bases). Germline CDR1 is LGHNT and CDR2 is FRNRAP. The CDR3 covers 14 residues. V lost 9 bases and J lost 10, with 22 bases in between. CDR3 sequence reads: CASQTGAWLNEQFF. The CDR3 DNA is TGTGCTAGCCAGACAGGTGCGTGGTTAAACGAGCAGTTCTTC.

The rearrangement joins TRBV10-2 to TRBJ1-2; D gene ambiguous. V lost 8 bases, J lost 7 bases, and 11 bases lay in between. Looked up from germline, CDR1 is WSHSY and CDR2 is SAAADI. This CDR3 contains 11 residues. The CDR3 loop reads CASQVKGGYTF. The CDR3 DNA sequence: TGCGCCAGCCAGGTGAAAGGTGGCTACACCTTC.

The chain uses TRBV19 and TRBJ2-6; D is uncertain. Trimming pared 5 bases from V and 1 base from J, leaving 3 bases between. The CDR3 extends over 13 amino acids. Germline V gene data show CDR1 as LNHDA and CDR2 as SQIVND (reference sequence). CDR3 DNA: TGTGCCAGTAGTGAATCTGGGGCCAACGTCCTGACTTTC. It specifies CASSESGANVLTF.

There are a few counts of this clone. V gene TRBV29-1 combines with J gene TRBJ2-4; no firm D call. From germline, CDR1 is SQVTM and CDR2 ANQGSEA. The CDR3 runs to 16 residues. V dropped 1 base and J dropped 0 bases, with 13 bases sitting between them. In DNA form, the CDR3 reads TGCAGCGTTGAAGGCCTGGACGGGCTAGCCAAAAACATTCAGTACTTC. Translating it yields CSVEGLDGLAKNIQYF. Variable domain in full (rest from reference TRBV29-1 and TRBJ2-4): SAVISQKPSRDICQRGTSLTIQCQVDSQVTMMFWYRQQPGQSLTLIATANQGSEATYESGFVIDKFPISRPNLTFSTLTVSNMSPEDSSIYLCSVEGLDGLAKNIQYFGAGTRLSVL.

V and J are TRBV9 and TRBJ1-2; D gene uncertain. CDR1 SGDLS and CDR2 YYNGEE come from the germline V gene. Trimming stripped 5 bases from V and 4 bases from J, with 6 bases between. The CDR3 runs 11 residues. The CDR3 is CASSSSYGYTF. The DNA for the CDR3 is TGTGCCAGCAGTTCCAGCTATGGCTACACCTTC. Drawing the rest from reference TRBV9 and TRBJ1-2, the complete variable domain is DSGVTQTPKHLITATGQRVTLRCSPRSGDLSVYWYQQSLDQGLQFLIQYYNGEERAKGNILERFSAQQFPDLHSELNLSSLELGDSALYFCASSSSYGYTFGSGTRLTVV.

This clone has just one count. The chain uses TRBV25-1 and TRBJ1-2, with 7 bases fitting TRBD1. The germline gives CDR1 MGHDK, CDR2 SYGVNS. The V and J ends lost 2 bases and 7 bases, in that order; junction bases with no gene match: 4. The CDR3 runs 13 residues. The CDR3 region is CASSERGGAGYTF. The CDR3 coding sequence is TGTGCCAGCAGTGAAAGAGGGGGCGCTGGCTACACCTTC.

This clone has just a few counts. The chain couples TRBV5-1 to TRBJ2-7, with unresolved D. Deletions cut 1 base from V and 5 bases from J, with 10 bases between. CDR3 length: 13 amino acids. CDR1 is SGHRS, CDR2 YFSETQ, per germline. The CDR3 nucleotides read TGCGCCAGCAGCTTGCCCCATGAGAACGAGCAGTACTTC. This encodes CASSLPHENEQYF.

This sequence joins TRBV19 and TRBJ2-5; 8 bases are shared with TRBD1. CDR1 and CDR2 (germline): LNHDA, SQIVND (reference sequence). V lost 7 bases and J lost 2; bases outside the gene matches: 9. CDR3 length: 15 residues. CDR3 DNA: TGTGCCAGTAATGGTGGCCAGGGGGCACAAGAGACCCAGTACTTC. Encoded protein: CASNGGQGAQETQYF.

This clone was picked up a small number of times. CDR3: CSADKGSTDTQYF. The CDR3 coding sequence is TGCAGCGCCGACAAAGGGAGCACAGATACGCAGTATTTT. The chain joins TRBV29-1 to TRBJ2-3; D uncertain. This CDR3 comprises 13 residues. Trimming took off 7 bases at V and 0 bases at J, with 11 bases between the two ends. CDR1 is SQVTM and CDR2 is ANQGSEA in the germline V gene.

This clone was counted between two and nine times. The chain is built from TRBV9 and TRBJ2-7, with 9 nucleotides matching TRBD1. Germline V lookup: CDR1 SGDLS, CDR2 YYNGEE. There are 15 residues in the CDR3. V shed 3 bases and J 2 bases; nucleotides not matched to a gene: 6. The CDR3 reads CASSAGTGPAYEQYF. Written as DNA, the CDR3 is TGTGCCAGCAGCGCAGGGACAGGGCCAGCCTACGAGCAGTACTTC.

This chain connects TRBV7-4 to TRBJ1-2; D is possibly TRBD1 (6 bases). The length of the CDR3 is 17 residues. The germline V gene encodes CDR1 SGHVT and CDR2 SQSDAQ. Between the trimmed V and J ends, which lost 5 bases and 3 bases, there was a span of 22 bases. The CDR3 is CASSKTRWTALHYGYTF. CDR3 coding DNA: TGTGCCAGCAGCAAAACTCGCTGGACAGCCCTACACTATGGCTACACCTTC.

This sequence joins TRBV29-1 and TRBJ2-5; D might be TRBD1 (5 bases). The ends were cut back, 4 bases at V and 2 bases at J, with 11 bases in the middle. The CDR3 consists of 13 residues. In germline, CDR1 is SQVTM, CDR2 ANQGSEA. The CDR3 DNA is TGCAGCGTTGGTGGGGCAAGACAAGAGACCCAGTACTTC. Protein: CSVGGARQETQYF.

This chain joins TRBV5-6 and TRBJ2-3, with TRBD2 matching 8 bases. CDR3 length: 14 residues. The V gene end was trimmed by 6 bases and the J gene end by 6 bases; junction bases not matched to a gene: 9. The germline gives CDR1 SGHDT, CDR2 YYEEEE. The CDR3 DNA is TGTGCCAGCAACCTCGGGGGGGCCCGGGATACGCAGTATTTT. Amino acids: CASNLGGARDTQYF.

The chain is built from TRBV2 and TRBJ2-7; D is unclear. Trimming cost V 6 bases and J 2 bases, with 11 bases left between them. The CDR3 runs 13 residues. Germline CDR1 and CDR2: SNHLY and FYNNEI. The CDR3 DNA sequence: TGTGCCAGCAGCCCGCAAACCACCTACGAGCAGTACTTC. Amino acids: CASSPQTTYEQYF.

V gene TRBV2 combines with J gene TRBJ2-7, with D maybe TRBD1 (5 bases). V gave up 4 bases and J gave up 3 bases, with 13 bases separating them. This CDR3 spans 14 amino acids. Germline CDR1 SNHLY, CDR2 FYNNEI. CDR3 region: CASSVQGRDYEQYF. For the CDR3, the DNA is TGTGCCAGCAGTGTTCAGGGCAGGGACTACGAGCAGTACTTC.

This clone was observed a handful of times. This chain links TRBV29-1 with TRBJ2-3; 10 bases are a match to TRBD2. V lost 4 bases and J lost 2; bases outside the gene matches: 6. The germline V gene encodes CDR1 SQVTM and CDR2 ANQGSEA. The CDR3 runs to 15 residues. This chain's CDR3 is CSVGLLAGVTDTQYF. In DNA form, the CDR3 reads TGCAGCGTTGGACTCCTAGCGGGGGTCACAGATACGCAGTATTTT.

V usage is TRBV7-8 and J usage is TRBJ2-7; D is perhaps TRBD1 or TRBD2 (5 bases each). CDR1 is SGHVS and CDR2 is FQNEAQ in the germline V gene. This CDR3 spans 14 amino acids. V shed 1 base and J shed 0 bases, with 7 bases lying between them. The CDR3 DNA sequence: TGTGCCAGCAGCTTAGAGGGGAGCTCCTACGAGCAGTACTTC. Amino acids: CASSLEGSSYEQYF.

V and J are TRBV30 and TRBJ2-7; D is possibly TRBD2 (5 bases). The CDR3 length is 15 residues. V was trimmed by 4 bases and J by 0 bases, leaving 16 bases between them. The germline CDR1 and CDR2 sequences are GTSNPN and SVGIG (reference sequence). The CDR3 DNA is TGTGCCTGGAAAAGCCGGTTAGCGAGCTCCTACGAGCAGTACTTC. Amino acids: CAWKSRLASSYEQYF.

The chain links TRBV7-2 to TRBJ2-5; no clear D gene. Trimming left V 3 bases short and J 4 bases short, with 12 bases between. Per the germline V gene, CDR1 is SGHTA and CDR2 is FQGNSA. CDR3 length: 14 amino acids. The CDR3 loop reads CASSFASPAETQYF. In nucleotides, the CDR3 is TGTGCCAGCAGCTTTGCTAGTCCCGCAGAGACCCAGTACTTC.

The sample holds one count of this clone. CDR3 sequence reads: CASSRWGSGGDSNQPQHF. In DNA, the CDR3 is TGTGCCAGCAGCAGATGGGGATCAGGGGGCGACAGCAATCAGCCCCAGCATTTT. The gene calls are TRBV5-6 and TRBJ1-5; 8 bases align to TRBD1. Germline V CDR1 and CDR2: SGHDT, YYEEEE. Trimming took 4 bases from V and 1 from J; bases not matched to a gene: 13. The CDR3 runs to 18 residues.

Regarding this clone: The junction departs from the called germline gene at one end, perhaps through a read error. V and J are TRBV25-1 and TRBJ1-1; D gene unclear. Germline V gene data show CDR1 as MGHDK and CDR2 as SYGVNS. CDR3 length: 15 amino acids. CDR3 sequence reads: CASSESALTNPEAFF. In DNA form, the CDR3 reads TGTGCCAGCAGTGAAAGCGCTTTGACGAACCCTGAAGCTTTCTTT.

This clone came up a few times. V gene TRBV7-2 combines with J gene TRBJ2-7; 10 positions agree with TRBD2. Germline V gene data show CDR1 as SGHTA and CDR2 as FQGNSA. The V segment lost 6 bases and the J segment 5 bases; nucleotides outside the gene matches: 10. CDR3 length equals 15 residues. The CDR3 DNA follows: TGTGCCAGCAGAAAAGAAGCGGGGGGGCTGGACGAGCAGTACTTC. Its translation: CASRKEAGGLDEQYF.

The chain joins TRBV19 to TRBJ2-3; no reliable D call. This CDR3 is 12 amino acids long. Per the germline V gene, CDR1 is LNHDA and CDR2 is SQIVND (reference sequence). V was shortened by 3 bases and J by 2 bases, with 3 bases between the two germline ends. The CDR3 bases are TGTGCCAGTAGTATTCCCACAGATACGCAGTATTTT. The encoded protein is CASSIPTDTQYF.

Comment on this clone: Other DNA sequences in the sample encode the same CDR3. The V call is TRBV29-1, the J call TRBJ1-1; D possibly corresponds to TRBD1 (5 bases). CDR3 length: 12 residues. Germline loops: CDR1 SQVTM, CDR2 ANQGSEA. Trimming took 3 bases from V and 1 from J, leaving 6 bases between them. The CDR3 DNA reads TGCAGCGTTGATCAGGGGAACACTGAAGCTTTCTTT. Amino acid sequence: CSVDQGNTEAFF.

This clone was observed a few times. This chain links TRBV15 with TRBJ2-3; no clear D gene. Between the trimmed V and J ends, which lost 1 base and 1 base, there was a span of 12 bases. Germline V gives CDR1 LNHNV, CDR2 YYDKDF (reference sequence). The CDR3 is 16 amino acids. CDR3 protein: CATSRATLVGTDTQYF. The DNA of the CDR3 is TGTGCCACCAGCAGAGCCACACTCGTCGGCACAGATACGCAGTATTTT.

This CDR3 is CASSQPGQSTDTQYF. The DNA of the CDR3 is TGTGCCAGCAGTCAGCCGGGACAGAGCACAGATACGCAGTATTTT. The rearrangement joins TRBV2 to TRBJ2-3; 7 nucleotides align to TRBD1. J was trimmed by 0 bases and V by 5 bases; bases with no gene match: 5. The germline V gene encodes CDR1 SNHLY and CDR2 FYNNEI. The CDR3 is 15 residues long. The full variable domain, in which reference TRBV2 and TRBJ2-3 provide the parts outside the CDR3, is EPEVTQTPSHQVTQMGQEVILRCVPISNHLYFYWYRQILGQKVEFLVSFYNNEISEKSEIFDDQFSVERPDGSNFTLKIRSTKLEDSAMYFCASSQPGQSTDTQYFGPGTRLTVL.

V and J are TRBV2 and TRBJ2-5; TRBD1 agrees at 7 bases. Germline CDR1 SNHLY, CDR2 FYNNEI. Unmatched junction bases numbered 6, after V lost 6 bases and J lost 5 bases. The CDR3 consists of 13 residues. The CDR3 DNA sequence: TGTGCCAGCAGCGGGGACAGTTGGGAGACCCAGTACTTC. This translates into CASSGDSWETQYF.